This T cell receptor (beta chain) derives from a study of cytomegalovirus exposure and HLA in healthy donors. The primer mix had 60 Vbeta and 13 Jbeta primers. Produced via immunoSEQ multiplex PCR; TCRdb's table is partial and in-frame only. The table has about 150,000 clones, 85% seen once. General study findings and limits: When presence/absence was analysed, sequencing depth was taken to be roughly uniform across donors.

Germline CDR1 is SGHDN and CDR2 is FVKESK. V gave up 0 bases and J gave up 9 bases, with 9 bases separating them. This CDR3 has 13 amino acids. Comments on this clone: Antigen: not known.

The chain recombines TRBV14 with TRBJ2-1; no reliable D call. The source of this sequence is a woman aged 18-35 years in good health and CMV-seronegative. The specimen sequenced was PBMCs. The CDR3 reads CASSQDKSSEQFF. The CDR3 bases are TGTGCCAGCAGCCAAGATAAGAGTTCTGAGCAGTTCTTC.